The TCR beta chain described here comes from a study of OX40 agonist ivuxolimab in advanced cancers. Study-wide context: Clinicians treated patients with ivuxolimab, an agonistic anti-OX40 (CD134) antibody. Hepatocellular carcinoma, melanoma, renal cell or head and neck cancer was diagnosed in the dose-escalation patients.

Study-wide results and limits: Certain nonresponders likewise exhibited a low normalized T-cell clonal expansion. Blood T cells, both CD4+ and CD8+, expanded clonally by week 6 at 0.1 to 3.0 mg/kg.

The CDR3 sequence is 13 residues long. About this clone: The target antigen is unknown. Compared with germline, one end of the junction differs, possibly owing to a read error.

Libraries were prepared by immunoSEQ multiplex PCR; TCRdb keeps only in-frame clonotypes and omits some of them. This table holds around 20,000 clones, around 84% found once. Sample: CD4+ or CD8+ T cells sorted from blood, taken in a trial of the OX40 agonist ivuxolimab. This receptor was obtained from an adult with an advanced solid tumor such as melanoma, head and neck, liver or kidney cancer. The gene calls are TRBV5-3 and TRBJ2-7, with D perhaps matching TRBD1 or TRBD2 (7 bases each). TRBV5-3 qualifies as an ORF whose function is uncertain. The DNA for the CDR3 is TGTGCCAGAAGCTTGGGTCAGGGGGGGACGGGCTCGTTC. It specifies CARSLGQGGTGSF.